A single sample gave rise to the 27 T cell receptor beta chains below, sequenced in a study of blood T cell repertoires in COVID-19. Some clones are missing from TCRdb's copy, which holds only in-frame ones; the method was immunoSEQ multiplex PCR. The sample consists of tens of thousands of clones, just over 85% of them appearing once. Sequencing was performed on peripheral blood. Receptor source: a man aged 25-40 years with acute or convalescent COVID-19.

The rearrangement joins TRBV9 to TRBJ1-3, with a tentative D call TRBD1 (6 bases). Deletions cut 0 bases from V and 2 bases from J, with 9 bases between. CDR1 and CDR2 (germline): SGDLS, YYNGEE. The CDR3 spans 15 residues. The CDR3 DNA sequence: TGTGCCAGCAGCGTAGCGGCAGGGGCTGGAAACACCATATATTTT. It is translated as CASSVAAGAGNTIYF.

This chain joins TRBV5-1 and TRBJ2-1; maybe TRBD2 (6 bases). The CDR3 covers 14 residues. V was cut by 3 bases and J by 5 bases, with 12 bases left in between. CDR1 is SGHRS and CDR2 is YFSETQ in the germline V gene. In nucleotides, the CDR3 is TGCGCCAGCAGCTCCAGCGGGCGTCACAATGAGCAGTTCTTC. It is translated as CASSSSGRHNEQFF.

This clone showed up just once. CDR3 coding DNA: TGTGCCGTAACTAGCGACCCAGAGGGAGTACGTCGGTACTTC. Protein: CAVTSDPEGVRRYF. This chain joins TRBV30 and TRBJ2-7; 7 bases are shared with TRBD2. The J segment lost 12 bases and the V segment lost 8 bases, leaving 22 bases of the junction unmatched. CDR1 GTSNPN and CDR2 SVGIG come from the germline V gene (reference sequence). The CDR3 extends over 14 amino acids.

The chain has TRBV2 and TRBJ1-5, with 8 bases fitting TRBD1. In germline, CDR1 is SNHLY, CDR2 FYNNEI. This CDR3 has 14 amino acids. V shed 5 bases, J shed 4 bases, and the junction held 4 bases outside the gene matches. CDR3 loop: CASSSQGENQPQHF. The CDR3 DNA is TGTGCCAGCAGTTCACAGGGGGAGAATCAGCCCCAGCATTTT.

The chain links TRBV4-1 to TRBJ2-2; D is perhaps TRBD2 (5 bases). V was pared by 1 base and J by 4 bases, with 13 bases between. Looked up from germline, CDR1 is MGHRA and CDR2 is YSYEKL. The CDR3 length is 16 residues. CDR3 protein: CASSQGRARITGELFF. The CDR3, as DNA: TGCGCCAGCAGCCAAGGGCGGGCCAGAATCACCGGGGAGCTGTTTTTT.

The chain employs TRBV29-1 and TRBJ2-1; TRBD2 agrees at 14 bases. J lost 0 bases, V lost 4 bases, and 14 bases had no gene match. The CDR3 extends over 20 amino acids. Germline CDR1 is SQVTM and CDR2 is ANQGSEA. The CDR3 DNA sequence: TGCAGCGTTGGGGGACTAGCGGGAGAAGGAGGTTTTGGCTCCTACAATGAGCAGTTCTTC. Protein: CSVGGLAGEGGFGSYNEQFF.

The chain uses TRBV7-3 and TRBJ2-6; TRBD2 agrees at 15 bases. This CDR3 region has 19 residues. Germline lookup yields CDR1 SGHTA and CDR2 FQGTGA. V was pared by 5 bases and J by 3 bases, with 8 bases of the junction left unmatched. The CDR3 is CASSPHGLAGGSGANVLTF. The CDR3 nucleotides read TGTGCCAGCAGCCCACACGGACTAGCGGGAGGGAGTGGGGCCAACGTCCTGACTTTC. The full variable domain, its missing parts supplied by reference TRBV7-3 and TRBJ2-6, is GAGVSQTPSNKVTEKGKYVELRCDPISGHTALYWYRQSLGQGPEFLIYFQGTGAADDSGLPNDRFFAVRPEGSVSTLKIQRTERGDSAVYLCASSPHGLAGGSGANVLTFGAGSRLTVL.

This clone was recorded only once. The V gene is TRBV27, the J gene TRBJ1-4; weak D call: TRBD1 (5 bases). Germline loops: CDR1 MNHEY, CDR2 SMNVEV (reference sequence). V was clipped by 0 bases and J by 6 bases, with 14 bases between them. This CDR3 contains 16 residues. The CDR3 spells CASSLSIGGGDEKLFF. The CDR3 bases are TGTGCCAGCAGTTTATCGATTGGGGGGGGTGATGAAAAACTGTTTTTT.

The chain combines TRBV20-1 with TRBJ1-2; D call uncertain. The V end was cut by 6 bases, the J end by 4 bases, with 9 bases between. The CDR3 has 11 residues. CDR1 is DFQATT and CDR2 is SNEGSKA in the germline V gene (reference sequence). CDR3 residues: CSAGGPYGYTF. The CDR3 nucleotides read TGCAGTGCGGGAGGTCCCTATGGCTACACCTTC.

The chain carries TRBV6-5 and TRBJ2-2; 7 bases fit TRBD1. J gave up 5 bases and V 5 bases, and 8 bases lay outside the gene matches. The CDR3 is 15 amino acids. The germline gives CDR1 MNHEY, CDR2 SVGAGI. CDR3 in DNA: TGTGCCAGCAGTAGGGACAGTATTAGAACCGGGGAGCTGTTTTTT. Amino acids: CASSRDSIRTGELFF.

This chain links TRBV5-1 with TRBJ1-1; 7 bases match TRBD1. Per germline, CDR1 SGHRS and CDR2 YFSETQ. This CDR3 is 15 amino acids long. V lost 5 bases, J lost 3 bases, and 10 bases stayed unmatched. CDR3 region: CASRLDPGGYTEAFF. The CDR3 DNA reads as TGCGCCAGCAGATTAGACCCAGGGGGTTACACTGAAGCTTTCTTT.

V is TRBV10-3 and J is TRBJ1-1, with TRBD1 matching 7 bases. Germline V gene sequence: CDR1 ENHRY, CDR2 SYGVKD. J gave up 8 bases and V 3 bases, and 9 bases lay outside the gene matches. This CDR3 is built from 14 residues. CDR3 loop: CAISDNRGRTEAFF. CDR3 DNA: TGTGCCATCAGTGATAACAGGGGTCGTACCGAAGCTTTCTTT.

The CDR3, as DNA: TGTGCCAGCAGCCAAGTAACAGGCACTGAAGCTTTCTTT. This encodes CASSQVTGTEAFF. The chain carries TRBV3-1 (or the pseudogene TRBV3-2) and TRBJ1-1; possibly TRBD1 for D (5 bases). V lost 1 base and J lost 4, with 7 bases in between. The CDR3 loop spans 13 amino acids. Germline CDR1 is LGHDT and CDR2 is YNNKEL (reference sequence).

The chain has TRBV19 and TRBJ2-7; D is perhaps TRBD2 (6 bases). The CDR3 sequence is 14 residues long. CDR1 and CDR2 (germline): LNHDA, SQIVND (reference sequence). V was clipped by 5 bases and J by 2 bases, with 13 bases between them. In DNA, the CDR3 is TGTGCCAGTAGTGAGCGGGCTGCTGCCTACGAGCAGTACTTC. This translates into CASSERAAAYEQYF.

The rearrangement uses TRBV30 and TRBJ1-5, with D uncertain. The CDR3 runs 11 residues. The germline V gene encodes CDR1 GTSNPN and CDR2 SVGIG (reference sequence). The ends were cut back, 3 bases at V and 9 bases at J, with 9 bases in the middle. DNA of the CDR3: TGTGCCTGGAGCACGGGTGGGCCCCAGCATTTT. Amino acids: CAWSTGGPQHF.

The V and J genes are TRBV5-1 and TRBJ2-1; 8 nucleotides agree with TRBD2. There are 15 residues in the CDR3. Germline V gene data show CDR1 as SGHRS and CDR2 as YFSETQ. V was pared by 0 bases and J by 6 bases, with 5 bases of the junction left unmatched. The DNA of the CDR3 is TGCGCCAGCAGCTTGGTAGTTAGCGGGGCCAATGAGCAGTTCTTC. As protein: CASSLVVSGANEQFF.

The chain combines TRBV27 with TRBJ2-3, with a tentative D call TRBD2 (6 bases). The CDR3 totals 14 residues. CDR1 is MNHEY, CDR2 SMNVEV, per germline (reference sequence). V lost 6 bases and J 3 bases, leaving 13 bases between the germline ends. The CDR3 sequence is CASSPGVATDTQYF. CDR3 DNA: TGTGCCAGCAGCCCGGGGGTTGCGACAGATACGCAGTATTTT.

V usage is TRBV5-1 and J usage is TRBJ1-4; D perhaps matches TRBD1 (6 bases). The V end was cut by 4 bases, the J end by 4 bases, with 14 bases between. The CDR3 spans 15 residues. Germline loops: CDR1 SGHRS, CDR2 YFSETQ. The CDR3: CASSPGGALNEKLFF. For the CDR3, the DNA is TGCGCCAGCAGCCCGGGGGGGGCCCTTAATGAAAAACTGTTTTTT.

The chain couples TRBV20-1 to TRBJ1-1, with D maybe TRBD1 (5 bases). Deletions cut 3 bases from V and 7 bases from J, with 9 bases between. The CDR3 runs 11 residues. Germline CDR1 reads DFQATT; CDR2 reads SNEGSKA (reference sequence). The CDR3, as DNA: TGCAGTGCTAGTGAACAGGATGAAGCTTTCTTT. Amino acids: CSASEQDEAFF.

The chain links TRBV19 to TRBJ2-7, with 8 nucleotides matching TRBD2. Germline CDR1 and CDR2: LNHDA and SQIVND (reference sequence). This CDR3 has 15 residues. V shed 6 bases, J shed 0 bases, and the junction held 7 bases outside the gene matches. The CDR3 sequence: CASSKPSGSSYEQYF. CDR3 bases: TGTGCCAGTAGCAAACCCAGCGGGAGCTCCTACGAGCAGTACTTC.

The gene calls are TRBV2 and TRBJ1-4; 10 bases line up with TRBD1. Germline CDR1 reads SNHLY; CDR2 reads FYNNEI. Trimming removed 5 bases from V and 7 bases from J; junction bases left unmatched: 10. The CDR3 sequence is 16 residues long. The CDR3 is CASSSRGGTGVEKLFF. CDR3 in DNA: TGTGCCAGCAGTAGTAGAGGCGGGACAGGGGTTGAAAAACTGTTTTTT.

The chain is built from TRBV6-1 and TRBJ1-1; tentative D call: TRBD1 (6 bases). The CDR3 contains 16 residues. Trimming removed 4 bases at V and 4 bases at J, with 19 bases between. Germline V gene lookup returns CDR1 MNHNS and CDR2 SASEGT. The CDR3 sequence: CASSGALRGLTTEAFF. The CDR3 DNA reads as TGTGCCAGCAGTGGAGCCTTAAGGGGGTTAACCACTGAAGCTTTCTTT.

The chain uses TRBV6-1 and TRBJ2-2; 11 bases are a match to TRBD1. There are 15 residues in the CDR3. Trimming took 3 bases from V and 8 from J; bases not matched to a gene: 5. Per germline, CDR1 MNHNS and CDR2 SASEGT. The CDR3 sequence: CASSEGTGGLGELFF. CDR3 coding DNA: TGTGCCAGCAGTGAGGGGACAGGGGGATTGGGGGAGCTGTTTTTT.

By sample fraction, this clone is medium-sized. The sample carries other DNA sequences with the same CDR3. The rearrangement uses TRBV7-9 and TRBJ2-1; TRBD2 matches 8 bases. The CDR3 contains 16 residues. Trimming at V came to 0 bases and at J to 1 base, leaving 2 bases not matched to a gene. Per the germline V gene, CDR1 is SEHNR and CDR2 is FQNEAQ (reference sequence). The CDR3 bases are TGTGCCAGCAGCTTAGCAGGCGGGAGGTCCTACAATGAGCAGTTCTTC. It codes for CASSLAGGRSYNEQFF.

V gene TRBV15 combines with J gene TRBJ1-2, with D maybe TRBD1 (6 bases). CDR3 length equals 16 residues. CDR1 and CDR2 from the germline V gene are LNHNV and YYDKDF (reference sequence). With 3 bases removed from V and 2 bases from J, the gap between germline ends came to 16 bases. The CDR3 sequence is CATSSLTGLRNYGYTF. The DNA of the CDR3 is TGTGCCACCAGCAGTCTCACAGGGTTAAGGAACTATGGCTACACCTTC.

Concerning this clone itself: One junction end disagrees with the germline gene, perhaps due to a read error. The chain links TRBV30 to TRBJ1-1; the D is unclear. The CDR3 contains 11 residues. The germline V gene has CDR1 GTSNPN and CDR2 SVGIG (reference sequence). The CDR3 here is CAWSVKVSTNF. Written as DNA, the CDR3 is TGTGCCTGGAGTGTCAAAGTCTCAACAAATTTT.

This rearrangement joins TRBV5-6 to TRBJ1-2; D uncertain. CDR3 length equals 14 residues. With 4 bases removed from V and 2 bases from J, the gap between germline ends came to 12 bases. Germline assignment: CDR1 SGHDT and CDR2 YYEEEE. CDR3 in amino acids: CASSARNRNYGYTF. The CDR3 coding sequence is TGTGCCAGCAGCGCCCGTAACCGGAACTATGGCTACACCTTC.